This T cell receptor beta chain is drawn from a study of cytomegalovirus exposure and HLA in healthy donors. PCR used 60 Vbeta primers and 13 Jbeta primers. TCRdb's table, derived via immunoSEQ multiplex PCR, lists solely in-frame clones and lacks some. This sample has 200,000 to 250,000 clones, with 65% to 75% found just once. CDR1 is SGHAT and CDR2 is FQNNGV in the germline V gene. This CDR3 region has 15 residues. The V segment lost 3 bases and the J segment 7 bases; nucleotides outside the gene matches: 8. V gene TRBV11-2 combines with J gene TRBJ2-1; TRBD2 agrees at 8 bases. This receptor was taken from a woman between 25 and 40 years old in good health and CMV-seronegative. The specimen was PBMCs. This chain's CDR3 is CASSLQTSGANEQFF. DNA of the CDR3: TGTGCCAGCAGCTTGCAAACTAGCGGTGCTAATGAGCAGTTCTTC.